A single sample gave rise to the 31 T cell receptor beta chains below, sequenced in a study of cytomegalovirus exposure and HLA in healthy donors. The PCR employed 60 Vbeta primers together with 13 Jbeta primers. The method was immunoSEQ multiplex PCR; TCRdb's version includes in-frame clones alone and lacks a portion of them. The table lists approximately 110,000 clones, about 74% of them singletons. Input material: PBMCs. These receptors were collected from a female donor in good health and CMV-seropositive.

This clone was counted between two and nine times. CDR3 in DNA: TGTGCCAGCTCCCCCCAGGGGCCAGGGGGCACTGAAGCTTTCTTT. It yields the protein CASSPQGPGGTEAFF. The chain joins TRBV18 to TRBJ1-1; 7 bases map to TRBD1. With 6 bases clipped from V and 4 bases from J, the junction kept 11 bases outside the gene matches. The CDR3 sequence is 15 residues long. The V gene's germline CDR1 is KGHSH and CDR2 LQKENI.

V usage is TRBV5-4 and J usage is TRBJ2-1; TRBD2 matches 12 bases. V shed 0 bases, J shed 7 bases, and the junction held 2 bases outside the gene matches. Germline assignment: CDR1 SGHNT and CDR2 YYREEE (reference sequence). This CDR3 is built from 15 residues. CDR3 nucleotide sequence: TGTGCCAGCAGCTTGGGGACTAGCGGGAATAATGAGCAGTTCTTC. Protein product: CASSLGTSGNNEQFF.

The V and J genes are TRBV2 and TRBJ2-3, with D tentatively TRBD1 (5 bases). The CDR3 totals 11 residues. Germline CDR1 reads SNHLY; CDR2 reads FYNNEI. V lost 8 bases to trimming and J lost 4 bases, with 7 bases between them. CDR3 DNA: TGTGCCAGCGGCAGGGCAGATACGCAGTATTTT. This sequence encodes CASGRADTQYF.

The chain joins TRBV20-1 to TRBJ2-3; tentative D call: TRBD1 (5 bases). Germline CDR1 reads DFQATT; CDR2 reads SNEGSKA (reference sequence). Trimming took 5 bases from V and 5 from J, leaving 8 bases between them. The CDR3 loop spans 11 amino acids. CDR3 sequence (DNA): TGCAGTGCTCGAACAGGAGATACGCAGTATTTT. This translates into CSARTGDTQYF.

The chain uses TRBV6-5 and TRBJ1-4; D is undetermined. In germline, CDR1 is MNHEY, CDR2 SVGAGI. The CDR3 has 15 amino acids. V was pared by 7 bases and J by 7 bases, with 19 bases between. The CDR3 reads CASISRFGSGEKLFF. The CDR3 region has the DNA TGTGCCAGCATCTCGCGGTTCGGATCTGGTGAAAAACTGTTTTTT.

This clone was found a few times. The chain employs TRBV4-2 and TRBJ1-4, with D unclear. CDR3 length: 15 amino acids. V was pared by 0 bases and J by 6 bases, with 11 bases between. Germline V gene lookup returns CDR1 LGHNA and CDR2 YNFKEQ. CDR3 in amino acids: CASSQDRVNDEKLFF. The CDR3 nucleotides are TGTGCCAGCAGCCAAGATCGGGTAAACGATGAAAAACTGTTTTTT.

The chain employs TRBV7-6 and TRBJ2-3, with D maybe TRBD2 (6 bases). Trimming stripped 4 bases from V and 1 base from J, with 15 bases between. This CDR3 has 16 residues. The germline gives CDR1 SGHVS, CDR2 FNYEAQ. The CDR3 nucleotides are TGTGCCAGCAGCTCCGGGACTCTCTCTCGCACAGATACGCAGTATTTT. Translation: CASSSGTLSRTDTQYF. Using reference TRBV7-6 and TRBJ2-3 for the parts outside the CDR3, the full variable domain is GAGVSQSPRYKVTKRGQDVALRCDPISGHVSLYWYRQALGQGPEFLTYFNYEAQQDKSGLPNDRFSAERPEGSISTLTIQRTEQRDSAMYRCASSSGTLSRTDTQYFGPGTRLTVL.

This clone has only a few counts. The chain joins TRBV28 to TRBJ2-1; 9 bases align to TRBD2. Germline CDR1 is MDHEN and CDR2 is SYDVKM. This CDR3 has 16 residues. V shed 0 bases and J 6 bases; nucleotides not matched to a gene: 6. This CDR3 is CASSLWGGRAINEQFF. The DNA of the CDR3 is TGTGCCAGCAGTTTATGGGGCGGGAGGGCGATCAATGAGCAGTTCTTC.

V gene TRBV27 combines with J gene TRBJ2-2, with TRBD2 matching over 8 bases. The CDR3 consists of 15 residues. V lost 5 bases to trimming and J lost 2 bases; unmatched junction nucleotides: 4. Looked up from germline, CDR1 is MNHEY and CDR2 is SMNVEV (reference sequence). CDR3 coding DNA: TGTGCCAGCAGTGGTACTAGCGGTAACACCGGGGAGCTGTTTTTT. It is translated as CASSGTSGNTGELFF.

This chain joins TRBV18 and TRBJ2-1; D gene uncertain. Germline CDR1 reads KGHSH; CDR2 reads LQKENI. V gave up 0 bases and J gave up 0 bases, with 12 bases separating them. This CDR3 region has 17 residues. This chain's CDR3 is CASSPPRYLTSYNEQFF. The CDR3 nucleotides read TGTGCCAGCTCACCACCGAGGTATCTTACCTCCTACAATGAGCAGTTCTTC.

The chain has TRBV30 and TRBJ1-1, with TRBD1 matching over 7 bases. The junction had 8 bases not matched to a gene; V was cut back by 8 bases and J by 2 bases. The CDR3 length is 13 residues. Germline V gives CDR1 GTSNPN, CDR2 SVGIG (reference sequence). The CDR3 bases are TGTGCCGCAACAGGGGTTTTAAACACTGAAGCTTTCTTT. Protein sequence: CAATGVLNTEAFF.

In this sample, this clone turned up a few times. The chain carries TRBV5-4 and TRBJ2-3; 7 bases map to TRBD2. Looked up from germline, CDR1 is SGHNT and CDR2 is YYREEE (reference sequence). V lost 4 bases to trimming and J lost 0 bases; unmatched junction nucleotides: 8. The CDR3 spans 16 residues. The CDR3 is CASSHGAGPSTDTQYF. The DNA for the CDR3 is TGTGCCAGCAGCCACGGAGCGGGGCCTAGCACAGATACGCAGTATTTT.

This chain links TRBV11-3 with TRBJ2-5, with 7 bases fitting TRBD1. The CDR3 consists of 13 residues. Germline CDR1 is SGHNT and CDR2 is YENEEA. Trimming removed 5 bases from V and 5 bases from J; junction bases left unmatched: 5. CDR3 nucleotides: TGTGCCAGCAGCCTGGACAGGATGGAGACCCAGTACTTC. This gives the protein CASSLDRMETQYF.

This rearrangement joins TRBV19 to TRBJ2-3, with 10 bases aligning to TRBD1. The CDR3 is 14 residues long. Trimming at V came to 10 bases and at J to 3 bases, leaving 7 bases not matched to a gene. Germline CDR1 reads LNHDA; CDR2 reads SQIVND (reference sequence). CDR3: CATSDRGQTDTQYF. Written as DNA, the CDR3 is TGTGCCACCTCCGACAGGGGGCAAACAGATACGCAGTATTTT.

The V and J genes are TRBV27 and TRBJ2-1, with unresolved D. V was pared by 5 bases and J by 7 bases, with 9 bases between. Germline CDR1 reads MNHEY; CDR2 reads SMNVEV (reference sequence). This CDR3 has 12 amino acids. The CDR3 DNA is TGTGCCAGCAGTACAGCCAGGAATGAGCAGTTCTTC. Amino acids: CASSTARNEQFF.

V is TRBV4-1 and J is TRBJ1-6; 7 bases match TRBD1. CDR1 and CDR2 from the germline V gene are MGHRA and YSYEKL. CDR3 length: 16 amino acids. V dropped 1 base and J dropped 0; count of bases not matched to a gene: 0. The CDR3 region is CASSQGDSSYNSPLHF. CDR3 DNA sequence: TGCGCCAGCAGCCAAGGGGACAGCTCCTATAATTCACCCCTCCACTTT.

Written as DNA, the CDR3 is TGTGCCTGGAGGGAAGTGGGGCAGGCGGCTGCGAACACCGGGGAGCTGTTTTTT. Translated, it gives CAWREVGQAAANTGELFF. The chain has TRBV30 and TRBJ2-2; a weak D match, TRBD1 (5 bases). Trimming cost V 3 bases and J 0 bases, with 20 bases left between them. This CDR3 spans 18 amino acids. CDR1 is GTSNPN, CDR2 SVGIG, per germline (reference sequence).

The chain uses TRBV30 and TRBJ1-4; D is uncertain. The V gene's germline CDR1 is GTSNPN and CDR2 SVGIG (reference sequence). The ends were cut back, 0 bases at V and 0 bases at J, with 5 bases in the middle. The CDR3 spans 14 residues. The CDR3 loop is CAWSVGATNEKLFF. The DNA of the CDR3 is TGTGCCTGGAGTGTAGGAGCAACTAATGAAAAACTGTTTTTT. The full variable domain, with the rest looked up from reference TRBV30 and TRBJ1-4, is SQTIHQWPATLVQPVGSPLSLECTVEGTSNPNLYWYRQAAGRGLQLLFYSVGIGQISSEVPQNLSASRPQDRQFILSSKKLLLSDSGFYLCAWSVGATNEKLFFGSGTQLSVL.

The chain carries TRBV30 and TRBJ1-4; TRBD1 matches 9 bases. This CDR3 spans 14 amino acids. Germline CDR1 reads GTSNPN; CDR2 reads SVGIG (reference sequence). Germline trimming cut 5 bases from V and 8 bases from J; bases unmatched to any gene: 9. The CDR3 is CAWGVTGGSEKLFF. CDR3 nucleotide sequence: TGTGCCTGGGGGGTAACAGGGGGCAGCGAAAAACTGTTTTTT.

This sequence joins TRBV27 and TRBJ2-2; D gene ambiguous. CDR1 is MNHEY, CDR2 SMNVEV, per germline (reference sequence). This CDR3 contains 17 residues. V lost 6 bases, J lost 0 bases, and 17 bases lay in between. The CDR3 protein is CASSFGGARANTGELFF. The DNA for the CDR3 is TGTGCCAGCAGCTTCGGCGGAGCTCGGGCGAACACCGGGGAGCTGTTTTTT.

The V gene is TRBV5-1, the J gene TRBJ2-1; tentative D call: TRBD2 (6 bases). V was cut by 1 base and J by 7 bases, with 12 bases left in between. This CDR3 is built from 14 residues. The germline V gene encodes CDR1 SGHRS and CDR2 YFSETQ. The CDR3 spells CASSLTSPGNEQFF. CDR3 sequence (DNA): TGCGCCAGCAGCTTGACTAGCCCGGGGAATGAGCAGTTCTTC.

The chain carries TRBV4-3 and TRBJ2-1; 10 nucleotides agree with TRBD2. Germline values: CDR1 LGHNA, CDR2 YSLEER. V dropped 0 bases and J dropped 2; count of bases not matched to a gene: 7. The CDR3 spans 18 residues. Here the CDR3 DNA reads TGCGCCAGCAGCCAAGATCCTTTGGGACTAGCGACCTACAATGAGCAGTTCTTC. Its translation is CASSQDPLGLATYNEQFF.

Concerning this clone: The same CDR3 arises from other DNA sequences in this sample as well. The rearrangement uses TRBV9 and TRBJ2-3; 9 positions match TRBD2. This CDR3 contains 16 residues. V lost 2 bases and J lost 3; bases outside the gene matches: 7. The germline CDR1 and CDR2 sequences are SGDLS and YYNGEE. The CDR3 sequence: CASSVGVSGSTDTQYF. The CDR3 region has the DNA TGTGCCAGCAGCGTGGGTGTTAGCGGGAGTACAGATACGCAGTATTTT.

The rearrangement joins TRBV20-1 to TRBJ1-1, with no clear D. Per germline, CDR1 DFQATT and CDR2 SNEGSKA (reference sequence). V gave up 5 bases and J gave up 1 base, with 2 bases separating them. The CDR3 contains 10 residues. The CDR3 loop is CSARNTEAFF. In DNA form, the CDR3 reads TGCAGTGCTCGGAACACTGAAGCTTTCTTT.

J is TRBJ2-7 and V is TRBV2; 9 bases fit TRBD2. Germline CDR1 and CDR2: SNHLY and FYNNEI. V shed 7 bases and J 2 bases; nucleotides not matched to a gene: 9. This CDR3 has 15 residues. The CDR3, as DNA: TGTGCCAGCATCCCTCGACTAGCGGAGGCCTACGAGCAGTACTTC. Translated, it gives CASIPRLAEAYEQYF. Variable domain in full (rest from reference TRBV2 and TRBJ2-7): EPEVTQTPSHQVTQMGQEVILRCVPISNHLYFYWYRQILGQKVEFLVSFYNNEISEKSEIFDDQFSVERPDGSNFTLKIRSTKLEDSAMYFCASIPRLAEAYEQYFGPGTRLTVT.

The rearrangement joins TRBV25-1 to TRBJ2-7; the match to TRBD2 covers 9 bases. This CDR3 region has 17 residues. CDR1 and CDR2 (germline): MGHDK, SYGVNS. Unmatched junction bases numbered 12, after V lost 3 bases and J lost 3 bases. The DNA for the CDR3 is TGTGCCAGCAGTGAGCCCAATAGCGGGAGCGGGATCTACGAGCAGTACTTC. It is translated as CASSEPNSGSGIYEQYF.

This clone turned up a few times. The chain combines TRBV6-5 with TRBJ1-1, with no clear D. The CDR3 length is 13 residues. Deletions cut 3 bases from V and 1 base from J, with 6 bases between. CDR1 is MNHEY and CDR2 is SVGAGI in the germline V gene. CDR3 DNA sequence: TGTGCCAGCAGTTATCAGCGGAACACTGAAGCTTTCTTT. Amino acids: CASSYQRNTEAFF.

This clone was counted once. The chain couples TRBV4-1 to TRBJ2-5; D not resolved. The germline V gene has CDR1 MGHRA and CDR2 YSYEKL. The germline V and J ends were trimmed by 2 bases and 5 bases, with 9 bases remaining between them. CDR3 length: 13 amino acids. CDR3 residues: CASSQWLRETQYF. In DNA form, the CDR3 reads TGCGCCAGCAGCCAATGGCTGCGGGAGACCCAGTACTTC.

The chain joins TRBV6-5 to TRBJ2-1; D remains ambiguous. Deletions cut 0 bases from V and 7 bases from J, with 13 bases between. Per germline, CDR1 MNHEY and CDR2 SVGAGI. This CDR3 region has 15 residues. CDR3 DNA: TGTGCCAGCAGTTACTCGGTTTACGACGGGAATGAGCAGTTCTTC. Protein: CASSYSVYDGNEQFF.

By share of the sample, this clone is medium-sized (0.01 to 0.1%). The rearrangement links TRBV11-2 to TRBJ1-1, with D possibly matching TRBD1 (5 bases). Per germline, CDR1 SGHAT and CDR2 FQNNGV. The CDR3 spans 13 residues. Trimming cost V 2 bases and J 6 bases, with 10 bases left between them. CDR3 protein: CASSLSGVSEAFF. CDR3 bases: TGTGCCAGCAGCTTATCGGGGGTCTCTGAAGCTTTCTTT.

The chain has TRBV9 and TRBJ2-5, with D tentatively TRBD2 (5 bases). CDR3 size: 14 residues. The germline V gene has CDR1 SGDLS and CDR2 YYNGEE. The V and J ends lost 1 base and 3 bases respectively, with 10 bases between them. In DNA, the CDR3 is TGTGCCAGCAGCGTATCCGGGGTTGAAGAGACCCAGTACTTC. Protein: CASSVSGVEETQYF. The full variable domain, rest sourced from reference TRBV9 and TRBJ2-5, is DSGVTQTPKHLITATGQRVTLRCSPRSGDLSVYWYQQSLDQGLQFLIQYYNGEERAKGNILERFSAQQFPDLHSELNLSSLELGDSALYFCASSVSGVEETQYFGPGTRLLVL.